This T cell receptor beta chain derives from a study of T cell clonality in common variable immunodeficiency. Here immunoSEQ multiplex PCR was the method, and the copy in TCRdb shows in-frame clones only, minus some. This sample comprises under 40,000 clones, none seen once only. Concerning this clone itself: Its antigen is undetermined. The CDR3 is cut off 3 residues early in the read; its end comes from the germline J gene.

CDR1 is GTSNPN, CDR2 SVGIG, per germline (reference sequence). Trimming shortened V by 0 bases and J by 7 bases, and 10 bases separated the two germline ends. The CDR3 extends over 14 amino acids. Broader study findings: Shared TCRbeta clones were fewer between CVID subjects than controls. Common variable immunodeficiency TCR beta sequences reportedly had fewer deletions and N-nucleotide insertions. What drives increased CVID clonality needs T cell subpopulation sequencing.

Aged about 9 to 64 years, CVID subjects averaged about 40 years old. Each donor provided roughly 4.5 to 9 ml of heparinized whole blood. This chain links TRBV30 with TRBJ1-6; possible D gene TRBD1, 6 bases. The sequenced sample consisted of peripheral blood mononuclear cells. This receptor was identified in a human donor with common variable immunodeficiency. The DNA read from the CDR3 is TGTGCCTGGAGTGTTAAACAGGGAAATTCACCC. It encodes CAWSVKQGNSP. The entire CDR3 protein reads CAWSVKQGNSPLHF.